This TCR beta chain was identified in a study of blood T cell repertoires in COVID-19 (dated by TCRdb to 2019 to 2021). For the study in its entirety: Collaborator samples came from the United States, Italy and Spain and covered acute and convalescent phases of COVID-19. Samples came from the ongoing ImmuneRACE study (first 160 participants) plus 1,254 subjects from 6 global collaborators. Where available, HLA class I and class II types were obtained from metadata supplied by the sample provider rather than from assay-based typing. The repertoires were released in a freely available public database meant as a resource for research on the immune response to SARS-CoV-2. The sample metadata nearly always contained a de-identified subject ID, COVID-19 status, age in years and sex. The dataset comprised deeply sampled blood TCRbeta repertoires from subjects exposed to, actively infected with, or recovered from COVID-19. The prospective study material was composed of cDNA or gDNA derived from T cells, B-cell-depleted T cells, or PBMCs. General findings and caveats noted by the study authors: Clinical and demographic metadata were provided uncurated, with the amount varying by source and participant.

The CDR3 runs 15 residues from the cysteine to the phenylalanine. CDR3 DNA only is kept here, 45 bases in frame from base 1. Based on the germline V gene (reference sequence), the CDR1 and CDR2 sequences are SSHAT and FNYEAQ. The immunoSEQ Assay, a bias-controlled multiplex PCR, was used to amplify TCRbeta CDR3 regions from genomic DNA. Per the source publication's procedure: Within the assay, amplification of reference gene primers was used to estimate how many nucleated cells each sample contained. Sequence reads were collapsed and filtered to measure the absolute abundance of every unique TCRbeta CDR3 rearrangement. For each sample, productive Simpson clonality was calculated by taking the square root of Simpson's diversity index across productive rearrangements. The clones in this table, taken by TCRdb from immuneACCESS, are in-frame only. Not every clone is retained; where verified, under half of the shortfall comes from an unresolved V gene, and the cause of the rest is unknown. V, J and clone size are taken as reported in that table, and D and trimming were inferred from the DNA itself. The sample table lists fewer than 350,000 clones, about 89% of them with a count of one. The ten most abundant clones make up approximately 9.8% of the sample.

The count of this clone is one. Its specific antigen is unknown. The germline gene is not matched at one end of the junction; a read error may be the cause. Participants in the prospective study were enrolled through a virtual design, were aged about 18 to 100 years, and lived in fewer than 30 United States geographic areas. In the prospective study, cohorts were assigned on the basis of participant-reported clinical history obtained from a screening survey and a study questionnaire. Recovered participants in ImmuneRACE Cohort 3 were defined as having two consecutive negative NP/OP PCR tests, clearance from a healthcare professional, or resolution of symptoms. In the prospective study, mobile phlebotomists collected whole blood, serum and a nasopharyngeal or oropharyngeal swab from each participant. Prospective study participants could optionally give additional blood draws and questionnaires over an approximately 2-month period. Prospective study blood samples were shipped either frozen or at room temperature before DNA extraction.

This receptor was taken from a woman aged 40 to 50 who had recovered from COVID-19. Sequencing input: PBMCs or T cells enriched from blood (not recorded which). The chain employs TRBV7-7 and TRBJ2-7, with TRBD2 matching 7 junction bases. CDR3 sequence: CASSLGGSGLYEQYF. The sequenced DNA is TGTGCTAGCAGCTTAGGTGGTAGCGGGCTCTACGAGCAGTACTTC. The full variable domain, with segments outside the CDR3 supplied by the reference TRBV7-7 and TRBJ2-7 proteins, appears as GAGVSQSPRYKVTKRGQDVTLRCDPISSHATLYWYQQALGQGPEFLTYFNYEAQPDKSGLPSDRFSAERPEGSISTLTIQRTEQRDSAMYRCASSLGGSGLYEQYFGPGTRLTVT.